This TCR beta chain was found in a study of tissue T cells after allogeneic stem cell transplantation. Study observations and caveats: Across patients, clones rarely overlapped, yet motif clusters were shared tissue-specifically. Tissue-detected TCR repertoire was only partly captured by blood and spleen T cells. Alloreactivity or antigen specificity of tissue TCRs was not determined; some clones might be host cells.

As regards this clone: As yet, its antigen is unknown. Gene names are mouse gene names. Read sequence stops 1 residue before the CDR3 end, and the germline J gene provides the missing end.

Profiling relied on immunoSEQ multiplex PCR, and the TCRdb table lists in-frame clones only, not all of them. The sample includes roughly 7,300 clones, approximately 55% of them seen just once. Germline CDR1 is SGHSA and CDR2 is FRNQAP. The V gene end was trimmed by 7 bases and the J gene end by 7 bases; junction bases not matched to a gene: 1. The CDR3 is 11 amino acids. The time point was: mouse harvest day 7 after allogeneic transplant. The graft held 10^6 splenic CD5+ T cells and 10^7 T-cell-depleted bone marrow cells. Mice had MHC-mismatched B6 into BALB/c GVHD, sampled day 7 or 14. V gene TRBV16 combines with J gene TRBJ2-7; 10 nucleotides align to TRBD2. The receptor's source is a female BALB/c mouse given C57BL/6 T cells with graft-versus-host disease after an allogeneic hematopoietic cell transplant. The sample was lymph node tissue. CDR3: CASKDWGEQYF. Incomplete CDR3 DNA: TGTGCAAGCAAGGACTGGGGGGAACAGTAC.